This T cell receptor (beta chain) is from a study of beta chain features in type 1 diabetes. Broader study findings: Diminished insertions and augmented deletions at VDJ junctions characterized type 1 diabetes patients.

Expressed TCRB transcripts were sequenced because the entire RNA isolate underwent reverse transcription. Measured with immunoSEQ multiplex PCR; TCRdb has only the in-frame clones, and not every one. The sample consists of under 950,000 clones, 15% to 20% of them appearing once. The CDR3 totals 11 residues. The V end was cut by 3 bases, the J end by 6 bases, with 8 bases between. The V gene's germline CDR1 is DFQATT and CDR2 SNEGSKA (reference sequence). Blood was drawn once from each donor into heparinised tubes. The draws averaged about 110 mL. CD45RO/CCR7/CD25/CD127/CD95/CD27 sorting isolated CD4+ naive, central memory, regulatory and stem cell-like memory cells. All of the sorted populations showed purity greater than 98%. This clone was seen only a few times. Its antigen is not identified.

The sequenced sample was naive CD4+ T cells from blood. This chain connects TRBV20-1 to TRBJ1-1; unclear D gene. This clonotype was obtained from a woman aged 18-35 years in good health. CDR3 nucleotides: TGCAGTGCTAGCACAGTATCTGAAGCTTTCTTT. Encoded protein: CSASTVSEAFF.